A single sample gave rise to the 4 T cell receptor beta chains below, sequenced in a study of cytomegalovirus exposure and HLA in healthy donors. With 60 Vbeta and 13 Jbeta primers, the PCR was carried out. Clones were sequenced by immunoSEQ multiplex PCR, and TCRdb holds only the in-frame ones, with some missing. The sample has some 120,000 clones, around 83% seen once. The sequenced material came from PBMCs. These TCRs come from a woman between 25 and 40 years old in good health and CMV-seropositive.

This clone was observed a single time. The chain uses TRBV2 and TRBJ2-2, with D possibly matching TRBD1 (6 bases). The CDR3 is made up of 15 amino acids. Germline CDR1 SNHLY, CDR2 FYNNEI. Trimming removed 4 bases from V and 5 bases from J, with 14 bases in between. DNA of the CDR3: TGTGCCAGCAGTGCCGGGACACCCAAGACCGGGGAGCTGTTTTTT. It specifies CASSAGTPKTGELFF.

The J gene is TRBJ2-7, the V gene TRBV5-1; no reliable D call. Between the trimmed V and J ends, which lost 3 bases and 6 bases, there was a span of 16 bases. The germline V gene encodes CDR1 SGHRS and CDR2 YFSETQ. The CDR3 contains 14 residues. DNA of the CDR3: TGCGCCAGCAGCTCCCCCTCCGGGTCCGGCGAGCAGTACTTC. Protein: CASSSPSGSGEQYF.

As to this clone: One junction end disagrees with the germline gene, perhaps due to a read error. The chain couples TRBV7-7 to TRBJ2-1; 14 bases agree with TRBD2. The CDR3 length is 18 residues. Germline V gene data show CDR1 as SSHAT and CDR2 as FNYEAQ (reference sequence). CDR3 bases: TGTGCTAGCAGCCCCGGGACTAGCGGGAGTTGGGGGGGCAATGAGCAGTTCTTC. It specifies CASSPGTSGSWGGNEQFF.

This chain links TRBV28 with TRBJ2-5; D is uncertain. This CDR3 spans 13 amino acids. Germline values: CDR1 MDHEN, CDR2 SYDVKM. V gave up 3 bases and J gave up 4 bases, with 9 bases separating them. The CDR3 sequence is CASSFVGRETQYF. For the CDR3, the DNA is TGTGCCAGCAGTTTCGTGGGCCGAGAGACCCAGTACTTC. The full variable domain, in which reference TRBV28 and TRBJ2-5 provide the parts outside the CDR3, is DVKVTQSSRYLVKRTGEKVFLECVQDMDHENMFWYRQDPGLGLRLIYFSYDVKMKEKGDIPEGYSVSREKKERFSLILESASTNQTSMYLCASSFVGRETQYFGPGTRLLVL.